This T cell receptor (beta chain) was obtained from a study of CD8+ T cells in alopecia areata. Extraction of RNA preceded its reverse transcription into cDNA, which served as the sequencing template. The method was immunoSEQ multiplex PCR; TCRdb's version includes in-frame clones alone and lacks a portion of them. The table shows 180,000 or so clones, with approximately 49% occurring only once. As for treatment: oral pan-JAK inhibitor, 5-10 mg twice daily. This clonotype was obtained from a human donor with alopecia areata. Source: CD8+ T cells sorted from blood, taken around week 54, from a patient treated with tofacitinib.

CDR3 DNA sequence: TGTGCCAGCTCACCACCGAACATAAACACTGAAGCTTTCTTT. Residues: CASSPPNINTEAFF. The chain links TRBV18 to TRBJ1-1; D ambiguous. In germline, CDR1 is KGHSH, CDR2 LQKENI. The CDR3 spans 14 residues. V lost 0 bases, J lost 2 bases, and 7 bases lay in between. The variable domain in full, completed from reference TRBV18 and TRBJ1-1, reads NAGVMQNPRHLVRRRGQEARLRCSPMKGHSHVYWYRQLPEEGLKFMVYLQKENIIDESGMPKERFSAEFPKEGPSILRIQQVVRGDSAAYFCASSPPNINTEAFFGQGTRLTVV.